What follows are 14 T cell receptor beta chains derived from one specimen sequenced in a study of monozygotic twins with inflammatory bowel disease. From the 5' RACE reads, TCRdb lists one entry per CDR3 protein and no DNA. The sample features 400,000 to 500,000 distinct CDR3 sequences, with roughly 2.5% in its top ten. What was sequenced was blood. These receptors were obtained from a human donor with ulcerative colitis or Crohn's disease, or a healthy co-twin of an affected twin (not recorded which).

V and J are TRBV27 and TRBJ2-1. This CDR3 has 11 residues. Germline CDR1 and CDR2: MNHEY and SMNVEV (reference sequence). This CDR3 reads CASSYRNEQFF.

The chain employs TRBV2 and TRBJ1-5. Germline V gene data show CDR1 as SNHLY and CDR2 as FYNNEI. The CDR3 has 15 amino acids. The CDR3: CASSGLGLPNQPQHF.

The J gene is TRBJ1-1, the V gene TRBV28. Germline CDR1 and CDR2: MDHEN and SYDVKM. The CDR3 has 12 amino acids. CDR3 loop: CASSLLETEAFF.

The rearrangement uses TRBV20-1 and TRBJ2-1; without DNA, the TCRdb call of TRBD2 cannot be checked. This CDR3 comprises 14 residues. Germline CDR1 is DFQATT and CDR2 is SNEGSKA (reference sequence). The CDR3 here is CSASPSGTYNEQFF.

This chain connects TRBV5-1 to TRBJ1-6; with no DNA, the TCRdb D assignment of TRBD1 cannot be verified. The CDR3 has 14 residues. Germline loops: CDR1 SGHRS, CDR2 YFSETQ. The CDR3 sequence: CASSYGQGNSPLHF.

V gene TRBV2 combines with J gene TRBJ1-1. The CDR3 sequence is 15 residues long. From germline, CDR1 is SNHLY and CDR2 FYNNEI. The chain's CDR3 is CASSAGGHSNTEAFF.

The chain couples TRBV28 to TRBJ1-4. CDR3 length: 13 amino acids. The germline CDR1 and CDR2 sequences are MDHEN and SYDVKM. The CDR3: CASSSGPWEKLFF.

J is TRBJ2-5 and V is TRBV5-1; checking the TCRdb D call of TRBD2 is not possible without DNA. Germline values: CDR1 SGHRS, CDR2 YFSETQ. CDR3 size: 14 residues. This CDR3 is CASSLEGRVETQYF.

The chain uses TRBV29-1 and TRBJ2-1. The germline V gene encodes CDR1 SQVTM and CDR2 ANQGSEA. The CDR3 length is 13 residues. The CDR3 here is CSVEGLELPEQFF.

The J gene is TRBJ2-6, the V gene TRBV5-6. This CDR3 is built from 15 residues. In germline, CDR1 is SGHDT, CDR2 YYEEEE. This CDR3 reads CASSLQPSGANVLTF.

CDR3 amino acids: CASRRTARATQPYEQYF. V is TRBV6-1 and J is TRBJ2-7; TCRdb selects TRBD1, and the lack of DNA leaves this call unchecked. The CDR3 runs 17 residues. Looked up from germline, CDR1 is MNHNS and CDR2 is SASEGT.

The rearrangement uses TRBV20-1 and TRBJ2-7; checking the TCRdb D call of TRBD1 is not possible without DNA. Germline V CDR1 and CDR2: DFQATT, SNEGSKA (reference sequence). The CDR3 is 15 amino acids. The CDR3 sequence: CSASSLGGTDYEQYF.

The chain employs TRBV7-2 and TRBJ2-5. This CDR3 is 13 amino acids long. Germline CDR1 reads SGHTA; CDR2 reads FQGNSA. The CDR3 loop is CASSPSTWETQYF.

The chain combines TRBV29-1 with TRBJ2-1; TCRdb picks TRBD1, but there is no DNA to check that call. Germline V gives CDR1 SQVTM, CDR2 ANQGSEA. The length of the CDR3 is 16 residues. The CDR3 spells CSVYLRRDRAYNEQFF.